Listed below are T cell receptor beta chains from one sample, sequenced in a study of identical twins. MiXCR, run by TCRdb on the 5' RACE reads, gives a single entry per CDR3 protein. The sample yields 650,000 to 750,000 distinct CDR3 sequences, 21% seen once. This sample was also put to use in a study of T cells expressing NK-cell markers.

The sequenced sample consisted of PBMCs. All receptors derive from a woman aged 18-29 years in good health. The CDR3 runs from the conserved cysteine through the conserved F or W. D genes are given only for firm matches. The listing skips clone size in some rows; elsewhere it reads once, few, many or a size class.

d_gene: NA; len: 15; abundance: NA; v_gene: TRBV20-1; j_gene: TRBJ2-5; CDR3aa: CSARKRGRGGETQYF; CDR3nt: TGCAGTGCTCGAAAAAGGGGCCGGGGAGGAGAGACCCAGTACTTC
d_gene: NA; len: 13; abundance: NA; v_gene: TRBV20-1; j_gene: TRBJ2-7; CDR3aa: CSARPPPAYEQYF; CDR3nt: TGCAGTGCTAGACCCCCTCCGGCCTACGAGCAGTACTTC
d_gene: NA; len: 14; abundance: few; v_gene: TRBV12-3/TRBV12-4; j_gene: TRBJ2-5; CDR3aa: CASAPGPPGETQYF; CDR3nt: TGTGCCAGCGCCCCCGGGCCCCCGGGGGAGACCCAGTACTTC
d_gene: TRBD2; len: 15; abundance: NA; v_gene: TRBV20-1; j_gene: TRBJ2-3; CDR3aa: CSAGGLAGVTDTQYF; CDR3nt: TGCAGTGCCGGAGGACTAGCGGGAGTTACAGATACGCAGTATTTT
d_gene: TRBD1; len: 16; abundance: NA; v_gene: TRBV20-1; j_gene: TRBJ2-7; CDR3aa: CSARDSSGTGGYEQYF; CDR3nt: TGCAGTGCTAGAGATTCCTCCGGGACAGGGGGGTACGAGCAGTACTTC
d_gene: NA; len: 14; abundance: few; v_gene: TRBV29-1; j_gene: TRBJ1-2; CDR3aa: CSVEAVLGAYGYTF; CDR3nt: TGCAGCGTTGAAGCAGTCCTAGGGGCTTATGGCTACACCTTC
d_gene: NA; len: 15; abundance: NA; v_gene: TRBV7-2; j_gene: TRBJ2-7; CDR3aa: CASSLASTNSYEQYF; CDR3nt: TGTGCCAGCAGCCTTGCCAGCACCAATTCCTACGAGCAGTACTTC
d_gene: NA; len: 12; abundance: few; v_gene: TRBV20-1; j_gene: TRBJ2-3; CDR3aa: CSAIERADTQYF; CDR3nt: TGCAGTGCTATAGAGAGGGCAGATACGCAGTATTTT
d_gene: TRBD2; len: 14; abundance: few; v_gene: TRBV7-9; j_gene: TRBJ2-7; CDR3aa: CASSEGLASYEQYF; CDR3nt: TGTGCCAGCAGCGAGGGACTAGCGTCCTACGAGCAGTACTTC
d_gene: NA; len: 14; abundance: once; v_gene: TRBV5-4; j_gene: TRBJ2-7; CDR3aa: CASSLGGVNYEQYF; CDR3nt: TGTGCCAGCAGCTTGGGCGGGGTGAATTACGAGCAGTACTTC
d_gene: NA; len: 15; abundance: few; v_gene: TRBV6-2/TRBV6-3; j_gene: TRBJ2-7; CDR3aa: CASSYGGAISYEQYF; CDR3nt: TGTGCCAGCAGTTACGGAGGGGCGATCTCCTACGAGCAGTACTTC
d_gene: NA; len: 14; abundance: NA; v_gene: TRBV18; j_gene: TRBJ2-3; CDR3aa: CANTRERSTDTQYF; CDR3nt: TGTGCCAACACCCGGGAGAGAAGCACAGATACGCAGTATTTT
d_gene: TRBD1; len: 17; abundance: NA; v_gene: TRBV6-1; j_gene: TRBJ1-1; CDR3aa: CASSQPENRGGRTEAFF; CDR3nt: TGTGCCAGCAGTCAACCGGAAAACAGGGGCGGAAGGACTGAAGCTTTCTTT
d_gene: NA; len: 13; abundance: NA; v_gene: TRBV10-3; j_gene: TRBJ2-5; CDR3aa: CAIRRDSEETQYF; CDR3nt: TGTGCCATCAGGCGGGACTCAGAAGAGACCCAGTACTTC
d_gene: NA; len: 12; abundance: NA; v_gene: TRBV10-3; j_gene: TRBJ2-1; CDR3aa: CAISELVGEQFF; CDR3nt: TGTGCCATCAGTGAGTTAGTAGGTGAGCAGTTCTTC
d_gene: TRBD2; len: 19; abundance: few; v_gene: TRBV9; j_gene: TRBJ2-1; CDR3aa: CASSGRTGTSGFNYNEQFF; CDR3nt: TGTGCCAGCAGCGGCCGCACGGGGACTAGCGGGTTTAACTACAATGAGCAGTTCTTC
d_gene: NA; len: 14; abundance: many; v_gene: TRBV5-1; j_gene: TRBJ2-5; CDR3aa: CASTPGRQQETQYF; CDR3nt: TGCGCCAGTACCCCGGGGCGGCAGCAAGAGACCCAGTACTTC
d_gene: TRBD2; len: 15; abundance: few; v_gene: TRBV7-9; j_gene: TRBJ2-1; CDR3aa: CASRTGTSGRGEQFF; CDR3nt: TGTGCCAGCCGAACTGGGACTAGCGGGAGGGGTGAGCAGTTCTTC
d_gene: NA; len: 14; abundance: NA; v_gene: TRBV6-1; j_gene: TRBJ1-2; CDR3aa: CAGGDGYLNYGYTF; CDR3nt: TGTGCCGGGGGGGACGGTTACCTCAACTATGGCTACACCTTC
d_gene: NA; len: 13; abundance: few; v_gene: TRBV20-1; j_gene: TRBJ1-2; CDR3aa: CSAREAVNYGYTF; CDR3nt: TGCAGTGCTAGAGAGGCAGTTAACTATGGCTACACCTTC
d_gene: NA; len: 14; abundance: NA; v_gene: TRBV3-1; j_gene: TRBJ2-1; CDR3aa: CAPTGRRGGNEQFF; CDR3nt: TGTGCCCCAACGGGGCGCAGGGGTGGCAATGAGCAGTTCTTC
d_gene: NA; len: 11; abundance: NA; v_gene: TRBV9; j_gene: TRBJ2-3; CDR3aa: CASSEEDTQYF; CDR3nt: TGTGCCAGCAGCGAGGAGGATACGCAGTATTTT
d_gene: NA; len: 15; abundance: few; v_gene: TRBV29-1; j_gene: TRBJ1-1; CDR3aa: CSVEQGLRKDTEAFF; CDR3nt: TGCAGCGTTGAGCAGGGTCTTCGGAAGGACACTGAAGCTTTCTTT
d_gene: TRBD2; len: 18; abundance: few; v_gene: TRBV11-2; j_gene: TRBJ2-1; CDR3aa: CASSLGTGTSGRGNEQFF; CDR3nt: TGTGCCAGCAGCTTAGGAACCGGGACTAGCGGGAGAGGGAATGAGCAGTTCTTC
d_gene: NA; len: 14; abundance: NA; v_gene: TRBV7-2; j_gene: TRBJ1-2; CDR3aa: CASSFWGLPYGYTF; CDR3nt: TGTGCCAGCAGCTTCTGGGGACTCCCCTATGGCTACACCTTC
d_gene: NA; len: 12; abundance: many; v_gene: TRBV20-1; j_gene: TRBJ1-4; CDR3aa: CSARAQGTALFF; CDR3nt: TGCAGTGCTAGAGCACAGGGTACGGCACTGTTTTTT
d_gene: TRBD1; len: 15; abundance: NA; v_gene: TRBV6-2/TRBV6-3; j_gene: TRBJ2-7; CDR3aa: CASRRGQGLTYEQYF; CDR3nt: TGTGCCAGCAGGCGCGGACAGGGTCTCACCTACGAGCAGTACTTC
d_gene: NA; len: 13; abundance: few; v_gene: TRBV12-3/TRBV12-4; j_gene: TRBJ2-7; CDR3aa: CASSSYTSDEQYF; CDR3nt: TGTGCCAGCAGTTCCTACACGAGCGACGAGCAGTACTTC
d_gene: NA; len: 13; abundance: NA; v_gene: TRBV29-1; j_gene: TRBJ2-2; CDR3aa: CSVDLGNTGELFF; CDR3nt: TGCAGCGTTGACTTGGGGAACACCGGGGAGCTGTTTTTT
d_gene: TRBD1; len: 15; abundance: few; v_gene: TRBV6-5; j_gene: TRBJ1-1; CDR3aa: CASSSVRTGVPEAFF; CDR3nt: TGTGCCAGCAGTTCCGTACGGACAGGGGTACCTGAAGCTTTCTTT
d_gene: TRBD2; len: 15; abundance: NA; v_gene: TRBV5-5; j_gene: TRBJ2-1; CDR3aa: CASSLDGGARNEQFF; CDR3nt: TGTGCCAGCAGCTTGGACGGGGGGGCGAGGAATGAGCAGTTCTTC
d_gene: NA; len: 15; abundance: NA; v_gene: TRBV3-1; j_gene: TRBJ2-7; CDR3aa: CASSQDPAGAYEQYF; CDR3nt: TGTGCCAGCAGCCAAGATCCTGCTGGGGCGTACGAGCAGTACTTC
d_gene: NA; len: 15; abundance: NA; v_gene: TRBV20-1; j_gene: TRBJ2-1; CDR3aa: CSAVAPGQTYNEQFF; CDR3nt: TGCAGTGCTGTGGCCCCGGGCCAAACCTACAATGAGCAGTTCTTC
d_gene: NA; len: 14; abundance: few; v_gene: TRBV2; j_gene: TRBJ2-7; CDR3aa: CASSELGSLYEQYF; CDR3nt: TGTGCCAGCAGTGAACTGGGCAGTCTGTACGAGCAGTACTTC
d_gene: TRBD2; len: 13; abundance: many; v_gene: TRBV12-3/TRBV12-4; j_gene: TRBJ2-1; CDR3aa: CASSFGRANEQFF; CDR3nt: TGTGCCAGCAGTTTCGGGAGGGCCAATGAGCAGTTCTTC
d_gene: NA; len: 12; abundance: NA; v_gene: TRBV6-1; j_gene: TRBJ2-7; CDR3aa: CASKAGSYEQYF; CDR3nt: TGTGCCAGCAAGGCAGGATCCTACGAGCAGTACTTC
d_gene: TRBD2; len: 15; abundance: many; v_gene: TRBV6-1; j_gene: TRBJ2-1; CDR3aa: CASKIGTSGRNEQFF; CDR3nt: TGTGCCAGCAAAATAGGTACTAGCGGGAGGAATGAGCAGTTCTTC
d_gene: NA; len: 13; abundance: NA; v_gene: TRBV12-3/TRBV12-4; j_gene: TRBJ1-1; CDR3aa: CASNHVGNHKAFF; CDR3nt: TGTGCCAGCAACCATGTGGGGAACCATAAAGCTTTCTTT
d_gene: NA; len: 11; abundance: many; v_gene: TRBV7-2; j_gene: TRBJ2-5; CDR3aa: CASRLIETQYF; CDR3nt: TGTGCCAGCAGATTAATAGAGACCCAGTACTTC
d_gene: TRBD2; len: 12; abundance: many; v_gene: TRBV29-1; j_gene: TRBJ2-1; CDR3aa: CSVVDSVAGWFF; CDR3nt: TGCAGCGTTGTCGATTCGGTAGCGGGATGGTTCTTC